This T cell receptor (beta chain) originates from a study of blood T cell repertoires in COVID-19. Study in general: The analysed material was cDNA or gDNA that came from T cells, B-cell-depleted T cells, or PBMCs.

CDR1 is SGHVS and CDR2 is FNYEAQ in the germline V gene. CDR3 size: 15 residues. The V end lost 1 base, the J end lost 4 bases, and 13 bases lay between the germline ends. Resolution of symptoms, clearance, or two negative PCRs was present in recovered Cohort 3 donors. Per the study methods: Estimated nucleated cell counts came from reference gene primer amplification. Some clones are missing from TCRdb's copy, which holds only in-frame ones; the method was immunoSEQ multiplex PCR. V and J calls and clone size come straight from that table; D and trimming were deduced from the DNA. The sample has about 470,000 clones; about 90% are singletons.

The sample consisted of PBMCs or T cells enriched from blood (not recorded which). The sequence was obtained from a woman aged 18-29 years who had recovered from COVID-19. The V call is TRBV7-6, the J call TRBJ2-5; D remains unclear. The CDR3 loop is CASSLVGSGLETQYF. CDR3 in DNA: TGTGCCAGCAGCTTAGTGGGCAGTGGCCTAGAGACCCAGTACTTC. The full variable domain, with the rest looked up from reference TRBV7-6 and TRBJ2-5, is GAGVSQSPRYKVTKRGQDVALRCDPISGHVSLYWYRQALGQGPEFLTYFNYEAQQDKSGLPNDRFSAERPEGSISTLTIQRTEQRDSAMYRCASSLVGSGLETQYFGPGTRLLVL.